Below, 18 T cell receptor beta chains from the same sample are listed, as sequenced in a study of T cells in Graves' hyperthyroidism and ophthalmopathy. RNA transcripts served as the template for amplifying TCR beta CDR3 regions. The primer set for the first-round RT-PCR of the TCR CDR3 was HTBI. TCRdb re-derived calls from the multiplex PCR reads in MiXCR, one entry per CDR3 protein. The repertoire has 200,000 to 250,000 distinct CDR3 sequences, around 16% of them found once; the top ten carry around 48%. Material: blood. These receptors all stem from a woman aged 50 to 60 with Graves' hyperthyroidism.

The J gene is TRBJ1-3, the V gene TRBV14; D remains unclear. V was shortened by 0 bases and J by 0 bases, with 12 bases between the two germline ends. The CDR3 is 17 residues long. The germline gives CDR1 SGHDN, CDR2 FVKESK. The CDR3 region is CASSQDLPRDSGNTIYF. The CDR3 DNA reads as TGTGCCAGCAGCCAAGATCTACCGCGCGACTCTGGAAACACCATATATTTT.

This clonotype appeared many times. This sequence joins TRBV7-2 and TRBJ2-1, with D maybe TRBD1 (6 bases). Trimming stripped 6 bases from V and 5 bases from J, with 11 bases between. Germline V lookup: CDR1 SGHTA, CDR2 FQGNSA. This CDR3 spans 13 amino acids. The CDR3 bases are TGTGCCAGCAGTTTACAGGGCCACAATGAGCAGTTCTTC. It is translated as CASSLQGHNEQFF.

There are many counts of this clonotype. This chain joins TRBV6-1 and TRBJ1-3; the D gene is possibly TRBD1 (6 bases). The V and J ends lost 6 bases and 0 bases respectively, with 12 bases between them. This CDR3 is 15 amino acids long. The germline CDR1 and CDR2 sequences are MNHNS and SASEGT. The CDR3 region is CASSPGQFSGNTIYF. In DNA form, the CDR3 reads TGTGCCAGCAGCCCCGGACAGTTCTCTGGAAACACCATATATTTT.

This clonotype was seen repeatedly, ten times or more. V gene TRBV12-3 or TRBV12-4 combines with J gene TRBJ1-6; 9 bases match TRBD1. The CDR3 is 15 amino acids. The V and J ends lost 5 bases and 9 bases, in that order; junction bases with no gene match: 8. CDR3 bases: TGTGCCAGCAGTGTTGGACAGGGGCGTATTTCACCCCTCCACTTT. Its protein is CASSVGQGRISPLHF.

The table lists this clonotype with many counts. The rearrangement uses TRBV11-2 and TRBJ2-7; TRBD1 might be the D (6 bases). With 0 bases removed from V and 4 bases from J, the gap between germline ends came to 16 bases. The CDR3 covers 16 residues. Germline CDR1 reads SGHAT; CDR2 reads FQNNGV. The CDR3 coding sequence is TGTGCCAGCAGCTTAGAGATGCAGGGGCCGAAGTACGAGCAGTACTTC. It is translated as CASSLEMQGPKYEQYF.

This clonotype was recorded a few times. V usage is TRBV6-5 and J usage is TRBJ2-3; TRBD2 is a possible D gene (6 bases). The germline V gene has CDR1 MNHEY and CDR2 SVGAGI. This CDR3 comprises 16 residues. The V gene lost 2 bases and the J gene lost 6 bases, with 18 bases spanning the gap. In nucleotides, the CDR3 is TGTGCCAGCAGTTACACTAGTGGGGGAGGTGGGGATACGCAGTATTTT. As protein: CASSYTSGGGGDTQYF.

This clonotype was observed a few times. V usage is TRBV30 and J usage is TRBJ2-4, with 7 bases fitting TRBD2. Germline CDR1 is GTSNPN and CDR2 is SVGIG (reference sequence). The CDR3 sequence is 15 residues long. Trimming cost V 0 bases and J 1 base; bases outside gene matches: 3. The CDR3, as DNA: TGTGCCTGGAGTGTGGGCGGGGGTGCCAAAAACATTCAGTACTTC. Protein product: CAWSVGGGAKNIQYF.

V and J are TRBV3-1 and TRBJ2-7; 9 nucleotides line up with TRBD2. The CDR3 has 14 residues. Trimming took 2 bases from V and 3 from J; bases not matched to a gene: 2. Germline V CDR1 and CDR2: LGHDT, YNNKEL (reference sequence). Here the CDR3 DNA reads TGTGCCAGCAGCCAATTAGCGGGAGTCTACGAGCAGTACTTC. Its translation: CASSQLAGVYEQYF.

This clonotype has more than one count but fewer than ten. The chain links TRBV6-1 to TRBJ1-3; D ambiguous. The CDR3 extends over 14 amino acids. Trimming removed 6 bases from V and 0 bases from J, with 9 bases in between. CDR1 MNHNS and CDR2 SASEGT come from the germline V gene. The CDR3 DNA reads TGTGCCAGCAGGGACTCGTACTCTGGAAACACCATATATTTT. Encoded protein: CASRDSYSGNTIYF.

J is TRBJ1-1 and V is TRBV19; D unresolved. The germline V gene encodes CDR1 LNHDA and CDR2 SQIVND (reference sequence). The V end was cut by 5 bases, the J end by 7 bases, with 14 bases between. CDR3 size: 13 residues. CDR3 nucleotides: TGTGCCAGTAGTCCAAGAGGGTTGGGTGAAGCTTTCTTT. Protein: CASSPRGLGEAFF.

This clonotype was recorded many times. The chain has TRBV28 and TRBJ2-4; no reliable D call. The CDR3 contains 11 residues. Trimming shortened V by 6 bases and J by 2 bases, and 2 bases separated the two germline ends. CDR1 is MDHEN and CDR2 is SYDVKM in the germline V gene. The CDR3 sequence is CASRTKNIQYF. CDR3 nucleotide sequence: TGTGCCAGCAGGACCAAAAACATTCAGTACTTC. The whole variable domain, remainder taken from reference TRBV28 and TRBJ2-4, is DVKVTQSSRYLVKRTGEKVFLECVQDMDHENMFWYRQDPGLGLRLIYFSYDVKMKEKGDIPEGYSVSREKKERFSLILESASTNQTSMYLCASRTKNIQYFGAGTRLSVL.

This clonotype was counted between two and nine times. V is TRBV19 and J is TRBJ2-6; 12 bases match TRBD1. The CDR3 is 18 amino acids. Per the germline V gene, CDR1 is LNHDA and CDR2 is SQIVND (reference sequence). With V trimmed by 4 bases and J by 2 bases, 6 bases remained unmatched. CDR3 in amino acids: CASSTHGTGGPGANVLTF. As DNA, the CDR3 is TGTGCCAGTAGTACACACGGGACAGGGGGCCCTGGGGCCAACGTCCTGACTTTC.

This clonotype was counted a few times. The chain combines TRBV19 with TRBJ2-5; D tentatively reads TRBD1 or TRBD2 (6 bases each). CDR3 length: 14 residues. Deletions cut 7 bases from V and 2 bases from J, with 14 bases between. Germline values: CDR1 LNHDA, CDR2 SQIVND (reference sequence). The CDR3 loop is CASTNGGPQETQYF. The CDR3 DNA sequence: TGTGCCAGTACTAACGGGGGCCCTCAAGAGACCCAGTACTTC.

CDR3 in DNA: TGTGCCAGCAGTTTCCCTCCCCTTGCTCTAGCGGGAGGGCCCAATGAGCAGTTCTTC. This translates into CASSFPPLALAGGPNEQFF. The chain is built from TRBV27 and TRBJ2-1; 12 bases agree with TRBD2. V dropped 3 bases and J dropped 6; count of bases not matched to a gene: 15. This CDR3 region has 19 residues. Germline assignment: CDR1 MNHEY and CDR2 SMNVEV (reference sequence).

This clonotype has just a few counts. The chain combines TRBV7-6 with TRBJ2-1; 10 nucleotides agree with TRBD2. In germline, CDR1 is SGHVS, CDR2 FNYEAQ. V was pared by 5 bases and J by 8 bases, with 12 bases of the junction left unmatched. This CDR3 contains 16 residues. The CDR3 region is CASSPRTSGSLDEQFF. The CDR3 region has the DNA TGTGCCAGCAGCCCCCGGACTAGCGGAAGCCTTGATGAGCAGTTCTTC.

The chain combines TRBV15 with TRBJ1-1; D not certain. Germline-derived CDR1 and CDR2 are LNHNV and YYDKDF (reference sequence). Trimming stripped 0 bases from V and 3 bases from J, with 11 bases between. The CDR3 is made up of 15 amino acids. CDR3 nucleotide sequence: TGTGCCACCAGCAGAGAGGATCCCTGGGACACTGAAGCTTTCTTT. This codes for CATSREDPWDTEAFF.

The chain carries TRBV18 and TRBJ1-3; the D is unclear. Trimming left V 3 bases short and J 8 bases short, with 11 bases between. The germline gives CDR1 KGHSH, CDR2 LQKENI. The CDR3 length is 13 residues. The CDR3 DNA follows: TGTGCCAGCTCACCGTCGTACGAGGACACCATATATTTT. It yields the protein CASSPSYEDTIYF.

Notes on this clonotype: A much larger clone lies a single base off, so this may be a read error. The chain uses TRBV7-2 and TRBJ2-7; tentative D call: TRBD1 (6 bases). The CDR3 length is 13 residues. Germline-derived CDR1 and CDR2 are SGHTA and FQGNSA. With 5 bases removed from V and 5 bases from J, the gap between germline ends came to 13 bases. As DNA, the CDR3 is TGTGCCAGCAGCAACCGACAGGCCCACGAGCAGTACTTC. It translates to CASSNRQAHEQYF.